This paragraph reports one T cell receptor (beta chain). The sample originates from a study of blood T cell repertoires in COVID-19. Study as a whole: PBMCs, B-cell-depleted T cells, or T cells were the source of the cDNA or gDNA that made up the material.

V shed 6 bases, J shed 0 bases, and the junction held 9 bases outside the gene matches. The CDR3 has 17 amino acids. Germline V lookup: CDR1 SGDLS, CDR2 YYNGEE. Data came from immunoSEQ multiplex PCR; TCRdb stores just in-frame clones and leaves some out. The sample lists approximately 81,000 clones; roughly nine tenths were seen once. Sequencing used peripheral blood. The clonotype comes from a woman aged 50 to 60 in a cohort sampled during active COVID-19. The chain links TRBV9 to TRBJ2-1, with 10 nucleotides matching TRBD2. CDR3 amino acids: CASTPGLAPSSYNEQFF. The CDR3 coding sequence is TGTGCCAGCACCCCGGGACTAGCGCCCAGCTCCTACAATGAGCAGTTCTTC.